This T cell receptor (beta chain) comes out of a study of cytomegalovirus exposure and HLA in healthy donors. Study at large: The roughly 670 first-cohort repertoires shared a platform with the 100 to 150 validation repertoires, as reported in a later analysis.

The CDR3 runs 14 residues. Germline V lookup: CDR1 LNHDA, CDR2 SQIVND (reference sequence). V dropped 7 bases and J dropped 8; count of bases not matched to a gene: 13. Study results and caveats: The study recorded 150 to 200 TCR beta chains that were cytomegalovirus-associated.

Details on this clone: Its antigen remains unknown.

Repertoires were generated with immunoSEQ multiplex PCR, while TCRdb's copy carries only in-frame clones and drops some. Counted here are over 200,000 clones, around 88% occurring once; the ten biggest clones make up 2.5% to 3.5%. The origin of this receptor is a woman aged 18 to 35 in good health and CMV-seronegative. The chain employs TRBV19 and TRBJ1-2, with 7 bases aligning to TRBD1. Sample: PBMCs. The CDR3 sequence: CASNPETGTRGYTF. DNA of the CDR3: TGTGCCAGTAACCCCGAGACAGGGACGAGAGGCTACACCTTC.